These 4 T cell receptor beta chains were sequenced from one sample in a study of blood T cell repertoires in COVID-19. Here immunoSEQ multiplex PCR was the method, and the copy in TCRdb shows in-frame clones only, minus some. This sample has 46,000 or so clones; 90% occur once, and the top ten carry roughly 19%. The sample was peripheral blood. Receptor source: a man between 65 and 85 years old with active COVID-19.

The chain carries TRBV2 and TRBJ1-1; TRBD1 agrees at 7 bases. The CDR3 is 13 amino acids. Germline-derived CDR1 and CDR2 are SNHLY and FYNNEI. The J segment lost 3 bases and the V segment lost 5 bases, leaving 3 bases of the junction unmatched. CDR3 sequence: CASSPRGDTEAFF. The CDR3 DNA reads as TGTGCCAGCAGTCCCAGGGGGGACACTGAAGCTTTCTTT.

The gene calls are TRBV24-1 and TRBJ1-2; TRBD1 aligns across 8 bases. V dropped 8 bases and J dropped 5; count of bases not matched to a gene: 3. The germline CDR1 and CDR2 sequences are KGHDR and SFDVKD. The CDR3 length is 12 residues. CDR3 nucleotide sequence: TGTGCCACCAAAGGGACAGGTTATGGCTACACCTTC. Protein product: CATKGTGYGYTF.

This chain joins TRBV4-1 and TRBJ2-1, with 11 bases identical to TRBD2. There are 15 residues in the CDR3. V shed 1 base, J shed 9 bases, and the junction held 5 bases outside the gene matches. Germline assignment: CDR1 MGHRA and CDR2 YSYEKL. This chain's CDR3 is CASSQGLAGRVEQFF. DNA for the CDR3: TGCGCCAGCAGCCAAGGACTAGCGGGAAGGGTTGAGCAGTTCTTC.

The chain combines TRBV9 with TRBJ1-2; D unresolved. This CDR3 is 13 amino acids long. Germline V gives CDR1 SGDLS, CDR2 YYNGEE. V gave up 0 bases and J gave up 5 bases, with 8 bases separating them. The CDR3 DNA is TGTGCCAGCAGCGTAGATCAGCGTTATGGCTACACCTTC. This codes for CASSVDQRYGYTF.